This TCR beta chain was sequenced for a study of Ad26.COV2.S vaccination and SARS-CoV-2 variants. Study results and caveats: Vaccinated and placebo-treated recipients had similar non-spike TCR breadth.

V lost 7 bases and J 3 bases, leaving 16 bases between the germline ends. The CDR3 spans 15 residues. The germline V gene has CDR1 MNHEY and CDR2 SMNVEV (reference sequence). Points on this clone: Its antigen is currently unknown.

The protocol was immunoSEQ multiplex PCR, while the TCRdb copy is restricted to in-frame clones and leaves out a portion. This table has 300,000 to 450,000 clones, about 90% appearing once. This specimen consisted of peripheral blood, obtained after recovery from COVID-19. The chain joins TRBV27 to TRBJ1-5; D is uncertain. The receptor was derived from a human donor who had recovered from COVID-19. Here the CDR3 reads CASTGTGGSNQPQHF. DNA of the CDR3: TGTGCCAGCACGGGAACGGGAGGTTCCAATCAGCCCCAGCATTTT.